This TCR beta chain was observed in a study of cytomegalovirus exposure and HLA in healthy donors. The CDR3 is made up of 16 amino acids. J gave up 0 bases and V 7 bases, and 12 bases lay outside the gene matches. Germline V gene sequence: CDR1 LNHDA, CDR2 SQIVND (reference sequence). Study findings and constraints: Follow-up analysis later connected one missense variant in DCLRE1C with trimming of TCR beta V- and J-genes.

PCR primers comprised 60 Vbeta and 13 Jbeta primers. Libraries were prepared by immunoSEQ multiplex PCR; TCRdb keeps only in-frame clonotypes and omits some of them. The data show some 150,000 clones, almost 85% seen once. Remarks on this clone: The antigen is unknown.

The rearrangement joins TRBV19 to TRBJ2-7, with TRBD2 matching 7 bases. The receptor's source is a young man in good health and CMV-seropositive. Sequenced: PBMCs. The DNA for the CDR3 is TGTGCCAGTACCGCCGGCGCGGGAGTTTCCTCCTACGAGCAGTACTTC. This codes for CASTAGAGVSSYEQYF.